These 5 T cell receptor beta chains came from one sample sequenced in a study of identical twins. Each CDR3 protein gets one entry after TCRdb re-called the 5' RACE reads with MiXCR. The data show approximately 670,000 distinct CDR3 sequences, over 5% seen once. The sequencing input was naive T cells sorted from blood. These receptors came from a man between 18 and 35 years old in good health.

This clonotype has just a few counts. The chain uses TRBV11-2 and TRBJ2-1, with 9 bases lining up with TRBD2. CDR3 length: 18 residues. Germline values: CDR1 SGHAT, CDR2 FQNNGV. V was pared by 6 bases and J by 2 bases, with 14 bases of the junction left unmatched. Here the CDR3 reads CASRPALWPSGTYNEQFF. In nucleotides, the CDR3 is TGTGCCAGCAGACCTGCATTGTGGCCTAGCGGGACCTACAATGAGCAGTTCTTC.

The CDR3 DNA sequence: TGTGCCAGTAGTCGACTAGCGGGAGACGAGCAGTACGTC. Amino acid sequence: CASSRLAGDEQYV. This sequence joins TRBV19 and TRBJ2-7; 12 nucleotides match TRBD2. The CDR3 sequence is 13 residues long. Unmatched junction bases numbered 1, after V lost 5 bases and J lost 5 bases. CDR1 LNHDA and CDR2 SQIVND come from the germline V gene (reference sequence).

This clonotype turned up a few times. The chain uses TRBV7-9 and TRBJ1-5; D perhaps matches TRBD1 (5 bases). In germline, CDR1 is SEHNR, CDR2 FQNEAQ (reference sequence). The CDR3 runs 13 residues. The V end lost 3 bases, the J end lost 9 bases, and 12 bases lay between the germline ends. The CDR3 bases are TGTGCCAGCAGCTTCTCCGGGGGAACGCCCCAGCATTTT. Protein product: CASSFSGGTPQHF.

The sample holds many counts of this clonotype. V usage is TRBV7-9 and J usage is TRBJ2-1; D unclear. V was pared by 1 base and J by 9 bases, with 7 bases between. Germline CDR1 reads SEHNR; CDR2 reads FQNEAQ (reference sequence). The CDR3 runs to 12 residues. The CDR3 reads CASSLGEFEQFF. For the CDR3, the DNA is TGTGCCAGCAGCTTAGGAGAGTTTGAGCAGTTCTTC.

The table lists this clonotype with many counts. This chain uses TRBV20-1 with TRBJ1-2; a weak D match, TRBD1 (5 bases). Per germline, CDR1 DFQATT and CDR2 SNEGSKA (reference sequence). The CDR3 consists of 11 residues. The V gene lost 6 bases and the J gene lost 12 bases, with 17 bases spanning the gap. CDR3 sequence reads: CSARAGASNTF. CDR3 sequence (DNA): TGCAGTGCCAGGGCTGGGGCGAGCAACACCTTC.